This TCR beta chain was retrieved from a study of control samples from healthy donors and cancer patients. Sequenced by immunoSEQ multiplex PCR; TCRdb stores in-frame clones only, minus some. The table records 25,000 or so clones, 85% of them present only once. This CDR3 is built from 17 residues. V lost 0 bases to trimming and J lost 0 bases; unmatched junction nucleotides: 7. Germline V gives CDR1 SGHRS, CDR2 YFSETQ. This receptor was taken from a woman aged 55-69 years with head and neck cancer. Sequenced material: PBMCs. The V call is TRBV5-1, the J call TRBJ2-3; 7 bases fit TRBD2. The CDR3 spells CASSLGWSGTSTDTQYF. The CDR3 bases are TGCGCCAGCAGCTTGGGATGGAGCGGGACTAGCACAGATACGCAGTATTTT.